The present T cell receptor beta chain was sequenced within a study of beta chain features in type 1 diabetes. This clone was counted at least ten times. Its antigen is unknown. Looked up from germline, CDR1 is MNHEY and CDR2 is SVGAGI. Between the trimmed V and J ends, which lost 5 bases and 1 base, there was a span of 8 bases. The CDR3 is 13 amino acids. The study's findings and limits: Moderately but significantly shorter TCRB CDR3s were found in Type 1 diabetes patients in all four CD4+ subsets. Patients and controls would be equally affected if PCR favored shorter templates.

The authors reverse transcribed all of the isolated RNA, so sequencing captured expressed TCRB transcripts. Assay used: immunoSEQ multiplex PCR; TCRdb lists only in-frame clones, some missing. The top ten clones hold around 0.7% of a sample with 150,000 to 200,000 clones, approximately 10% of them seen once. The sequence was obtained from a woman under 40 with type 1 diabetes. The chain links TRBV6-5 to TRBJ1-1; no reliable D call. The sequenced sample consisted of central memory CD4+ T cells from blood. The CDR3 is CASSNYRNTEAFF. The CDR3 DNA follows: TGTGCCAGCAGTAACTACAGGAACACTGAAGCTTTCTTT.